The sequence of this TCR beta chain was determined in a study of control samples from healthy donors and cancer patients. Libraries were prepared by immunoSEQ multiplex PCR; TCRdb keeps only in-frame clonotypes and omits some of them. The sample holds 100,000 to 120,000 clones; roughly 90% are singletons and the top ten take around 4%. V gave up 0 bases and J gave up 8 bases, with 11 bases separating them. The CDR3 consists of 13 residues. Germline assignment: CDR1 SGHRS and CDR2 YFSETQ. The sample taken for sequencing was PBMCs. This chain connects TRBV5-1 to TRBJ1-1; the D gene is possibly TRBD1 (5 bases). The sequence was obtained from an older woman with lung cancer. CDR3 sequence: CASSLEGSPEAFF. The CDR3 region has the DNA TGCGCCAGCAGCTTGGAGGGGAGCCCAGAAGCTTTCTTT. The whole variable domain, filled in from reference TRBV5-1 and TRBJ1-1, reads KAGVTQTPRYLIKTRGQQVTLSCSPISGHRSVSWYQQTPGQGLQFLFEYFSETQRNKGNFPGRFSGRQFSNSRSEMNVSTLELGDSALYLCASSLEGSPEAFFGQGTRLTVV.